The clone carrying this T cell receptor (beta chain) was observed a handful of times. The entry originates in a study of blood T cell repertoires in COVID-19. CDR1 SGDLS and CDR2 YYNGEE come from the germline V gene. V was shortened by 4 bases and J by 4 bases, with 11 bases between the two germline ends. The length of the CDR3 is 13 residues. Profiling relied on immunoSEQ multiplex PCR, and the TCRdb table lists in-frame clones only, not all of them. The table shows more than 95,000 clones, with approximately 68% occurring only once. Material for sequencing was peripheral blood. This sequence was found in a woman between 65 and 79 years old with acute or convalescent COVID-19. The chain links TRBV9 to TRBJ2-5; D is possibly TRBD1 (5 bases). The CDR3 loop reads CASSQGTGETQYF. The CDR3, as DNA: TGTGCCAGCAGCCAGGGTACGGGAGAGACCCAGTACTTC.